This T cell receptor beta chain was retrieved from a study of shared clonotypes between healthy human individuals (TCRdb year 2020). Context from the whole study: A couple of women and a few men aged 18 to 49 years were included in the cohort. To estimate repertoire size and how much clonotypes are shared between individuals, the study performed deep sequencing of blood TCR repertoires from a handful of healthy adults. To increase sequencing depth and limit assay-specific biases, TCR repertoire library preparation and sequencing were carried out by different laboratories using diverse techniques. Between about 0.85 and 9.5 billion PBMCs per donor were obtained by leukapheresis. The investigation overall reported the following: Pairwise subsampling led to the expectation that sequencing depth would affect the degree of clonotype sharing among donors. The genetic and exposure-history diversity represented was limited by the small number of donors. Sampling was limited to blood, and TCR repertoires in tissue likely differ from TCR repertoires in blood.

The donors were healthy, HIV-negative adults who had no recently reported acute infections or vaccinations. Every donor was a Caucasian adult living in Nashville, Tennessee, USA. For unsorted samples, some 90 million PBMCs were counted and genomic DNA was extracted with the QIAamp DNA Blood Mini kit. Blood was collected by leukapheresis, and PBMCs were isolated by Ficoll-Histopaque density gradient centrifugation and then cryopreserved in liquid nitrogen vapor phase. Reading from cysteine to phenylalanine, the CDR3 counts 14 amino acids. The sequence is cut down to CDR3 DNA, 42 bases in frame from base 1. Trimming costs V 2 bases and J 3 bases, and their ends lie 9 bases apart. CDR1 and CDR2 (LNHDA, SQIVND) derive from the germline V gene (reference sequence). A remark on this clone: Its antigen is unknown. Base-call qualities are not available, and no considerably larger clone is one nucleotide away.

TCR CDR3 regions were amplified from genomic DNA by multiplex PCR using the deep immunoSEQ assay. Extracted genomic DNA from each cell subset was distributed evenly across all wells of several immunoSEQ 96-well plates, and each plate was treated as a replicate. For unsorted PBMC, each replicate PCR was loaded with 250 to 300 ng genomic DNA, equivalent to about 30,000 T cell genomes. Ten immunoSEQ deep assay plates were used to sequence the unsorted PBMC genomic DNA. Purified libraries were measured with a Qubit 3.0 fluorometer, size-checked on a Bioanalyzer 2100, and measured again with the KAPA Library Quantification kit. Every immunoSEQ 96-well plate was sequenced on a dedicated single-read 150-cycle Illumina NextSeq 550 flow cell. Per the source publication's procedure: The immunoSEQ output contained only junctional sequences without quality scores, so filtering could not match that applied to full-length reads. To assign V/J genes and CDR3, sequences were annotated using PyIR, a Python wrapper for IgBLAST v1.9, with IMGT germline references. Reads were removed for weak V/J assignments (E-value above 1e-6), missing CDR3, stop codons, out-of-frame junctions, or ambiguous translated residues. A V3J clonotype was defined by an identical inferred V gene, J gene, and CDR3 amino acid sequence. Percentage overlap between repertoires was calculated by dividing the number of shared unique clonotypes by the size of the smaller repertoire. Richness of each repertoire was evaluated using RTK rarefaction, the Chao1 estimator, and Recon v2.1 estimates of unobserved clonotypes. TCRdb retrieved this table from immuneACCESS and kept in-frame rearrangements only. Not all clones are present; in checked studies, unresolved V genes account for under half, and no reason is known for the remainder. V, J and clone size reflect that table, while D and trimming were determined from the DNA. This sample holds over 400,000 clones; 78% were observed only once. The ten top clones hold around 11% of the sample.

Recombination connected TRBV19 to TRBJ2-3; a tentative D call is TRBD2 (5 bases match). The sequenced sample consisted of PBMCs. The TCR comes from a woman aged 40 to 50 in good health. Some clones in this sample may be carry-over from other donors' samples. The DNA reads as follows: TGTGCCAGTAGTATAAGGACTGATACAGATACGCAGTATTTT. Translated, this gives CASSIRTDTDTQYF. The full variable domain, with segments outside the CDR3 supplied by the reference TRBV19 and TRBJ2-3 proteins, appears as DGGITQSPKYLFRKEGQNVTLSCEQNLNHDAMYWYRQDPGQGLRLIYYSQIVNDFQKGDIAEGYSVSREKKESFPLTVTSAQKNPTAFYLCASSIRTDTDTQYFGPGTRLTVL.